Presented here are 22 T cell receptor beta chains from one specimen sequenced in a study of T cells and Merkel cell carcinoma outcomes. Profiled with immunoSEQ multiplex PCR; TCRdb holds only in-frame clones, not every one. The sample includes 5,000 to 7,500 clones, 65% to 80% seen only once; the top ten take over 11%. What was sequenced was tumor tissue from Merkel cell carcinoma. Source of these receptors: a human donor with Merkel cell carcinoma. Some clones in this sample may be carry-over from other donors' samples.

This clone was observed once. The V gene is TRBV7-9, the J gene TRBJ2-7; D perhaps matches TRBD1 (5 bases). The CDR3 spans 12 residues. Germline V gene sequence: CDR1 SEHNR, CDR2 FQNEAQ (reference sequence). Trimming stripped 2 bases from V and 6 bases from J, with 8 bases between. For the CDR3, the DNA is TGTGCCAGCAGCTTACAGGGCAGCGAGCAGTACTTC. As protein: CASSLQGSEQYF.

This clone was counted a few times. The gene calls are TRBV5-1 and TRBJ2-7, with D perhaps matching TRBD1 (5 bases). Germline CDR1 and CDR2: SGHRS and YFSETQ. The CDR3 extends over 21 amino acids. The V end lost 7 bases, the J end lost 0 bases, and 35 bases lay between the germline ends. The CDR3 nucleotides are TGCGCCAGCCTTAGCAAAGCCCTGATCCTTAGGTGGGGCAGAAGCTCCTACGAGCAGTACTTC. Amino acid sequence: CASLSKALILRWGRSSYEQYF.

This chain uses TRBV7-2 with TRBJ2-3; D is uncertain. The CDR3 length is 13 residues. The V end lost 5 bases, the J end lost 0 bases, and 6 bases lay between the germline ends. CDR1 SGHTA and CDR2 FQGNSA come from the germline V gene. In DNA form, the CDR3 reads TGTGCCAGCAGCCGTGGGAGCACAGATACGCAGTATTTT. Translated, it gives CASSRGSTDTQYF.

Notes on this clone: This CDR3 is also generated by other DNA sequences in the sample. The chain links TRBV15 to TRBJ1-2; D is perhaps TRBD1 (5 bases). The germline CDR1 and CDR2 sequences are LNHNV and YYDKDF (reference sequence). This CDR3 spans 16 amino acids. Between the trimmed V and J ends, which lost 1 base and 2 bases, there was a span of 14 bases. In nucleotides, the CDR3 is TGTGCCACCAGCAGAGGCGGATCAGGGAGGAACTATGGCTACACCTTC. This encodes CATSRGGSGRNYGYTF. Combining the CDR3 with reference TRBV15 and TRBJ1-2 gives the whole variable domain DAMVIQNPRYQVTQFGKPVTLSCSQTLNHNVMYWYQQKSSQAPKLLFHYYDKDFNNEADTPDNFQSRRPNTSFCFLDIRSPGLGDTAMYLCATSRGGSGRNYGYTFGSGTRLTVV.

V and J are TRBV19 and TRBJ2-1; D gene ambiguous. Germline V gives CDR1 LNHDA, CDR2 SQIVND (reference sequence). Trimming pared 8 bases from V and 0 bases from J, leaving 8 bases between. The CDR3 extends over 13 amino acids. The DNA of the CDR3 is TGTGCCAGTTCCCAGAGCTCCTACAATGAGCAGTTCTTC. Residues: CASSQSSYNEQFF.

The genes are TRBV4-3 and TRBJ2-5; D remains ambiguous. Germline V CDR1 and CDR2: LGHNA, YSLEER. The CDR3 spans 14 residues. The ends were cut back, 0 bases at V and 6 bases at J, with 11 bases in the middle. The CDR3 DNA sequence: TGCGCCAGCAGCCAAGATAGGGCAGACAAGACCCAGTACTTC. Protein: CASSQDRADKTQYF.

The rearrangement joins TRBV6-5 to TRBJ1-1, with unresolved D. Germline CDR1 is MNHEY and CDR2 is SVGAGI. Trimming left V 7 bases short and J 1 base short, with 13 bases between. CDR3 length: 14 amino acids. CDR3 in amino acids: CASTTQRANTEAFF. The CDR3 nucleotides read TGTGCCAGCACCACACAGCGGGCGAACACTGAAGCTTTCTTT.

This chain joins TRBV19 and TRBJ2-7; 7 nucleotides agree with TRBD2. Germline lookup yields CDR1 LNHDA and CDR2 SQIVND (reference sequence). The CDR3 has 13 residues. The J segment lost 2 bases and the V segment lost 5 bases, leaving 3 bases of the junction unmatched. In DNA, the CDR3 is TGTGCCAGTAGTCCCAGCGGGGCCTACGAGCAGTACTTC. Its translation is CASSPSGAYEQYF.

This CDR3 is CASSGSTDTQYF. CDR3 in DNA: TGTGCCAGCAGCGGAAGCACAGATACGCAGTATTTT. The chain uses TRBV9 and TRBJ2-3, with no clear D. With 3 bases removed from V and 0 bases from J, the gap between germline ends came to 2 bases. The CDR3 spans 12 residues. The germline V gene has CDR1 SGDLS and CDR2 YYNGEE. Together with reference TRBV9 and TRBJ2-3, the CDR3 gives the full variable domain: DSGVTQTPKHLITATGQRVTLRCSPRSGDLSVYWYQQSLDQGLQFLIQYYNGEERAKGNILERFSAQQFPDLHSELNLSSLELGDSALYFCASSGSTDTQYFGPGTRLTVL.

The rearrangement links TRBV7-2 to TRBJ1-2; perhaps TRBD1 as D (5 bases). V lost 7 bases and J 5 bases, leaving 20 bases between the germline ends. Germline V gives CDR1 SGHTA, CDR2 FQGNSA. The CDR3 extends over 15 amino acids. The CDR3 loop reads CASTRDPIGNYGYTF. The DNA of the CDR3 is TGTGCCAGCACGCGGGACCCGATAGGGAATTATGGCTACACCTTC.

The chain combines TRBV20-1 with TRBJ2-5; D is ambiguous. Germline CDR1 and CDR2: DFQATT and SNEGSKA (reference sequence). There are 10 residues in the CDR3. Trimming took off 2 bases at V and 5 bases at J, with 3 bases between the two ends. The CDR3 here is CSARWETQYF. Written as DNA, the CDR3 is TGCAGTGCTAGATGGGAGACCCAGTACTTC.

This clone was detected only a few times. The chain couples TRBV9 to TRBJ2-7; 7 bases are shared with TRBD1. The CDR3 covers 14 residues. Germline CDR1 and CDR2: SGDLS and YYNGEE. J gave up 3 bases and V 0 bases, and 3 bases lay outside the gene matches. The CDR3 is CASSVGQGGYEQYF. The DNA for the CDR3 is TGTGCCAGCAGCGTAGGACAGGGTGGCTACGAGCAGTACTTC.

For this clone: At one of its ends the junction is not consistent with the germline gene, which may arise from a read error. The rearrangement joins TRBV18 to TRBJ1-5; the D gene is possibly TRBD1 (5 bases). Germline assignment: CDR1 KGHSH and CDR2 LQKENI. The CDR3 extends over 15 amino acids. The CDR3 bases are TGTGTCAGCTCACCAGGGTCCGGGGGCAATCAGCCCCAGCATTTT. Residues: CVSSPGSGGNQPQHF.

This clone occurred a few times. The chain uses TRBV5-1 and TRBJ2-2; D is tentatively TRBD1 or TRBD2 (5 bases each). The CDR3 consists of 16 residues. Trimming stripped 0 bases from V and 3 bases from J, with 12 bases between. Per germline, CDR1 SGHRS and CDR2 YFSETQ. As DNA, the CDR3 is TGCGCCAGCAGCTTGGCTCCTAGGGGAGACACCGGGGAGCTGTTTTTT. Its protein is CASSLAPRGDTGELFF.

The chain uses TRBV7-9 and TRBJ2-7, with 14 bases aligning to TRBD2. Germline V gene data show CDR1 as SEHNR and CDR2 as FQNEAQ (reference sequence). The CDR3 sequence is 16 residues long. After removal of 5 bases from V and 5 bases from J, the junction contained 8 bases not matched to a gene. In DNA, the CDR3 is TGTGCCAGCAGCCCGGAACCGGGACTAGCGGGAGACGAGCAGTACTTC. Protein product: CASSPEPGLAGDEQYF.

About this clone itself: One junction end does not reproduce the germline sequence, and a read error may be involved. Other DNA sequences in the sample encode the same CDR3. J is TRBJ2-1 and V is TRBV11-2; D may be TRBD1 (6 bases). CDR1 is SGHAT, CDR2 FQNNGV, per germline. The CDR3 is 17 amino acids. The chain's CDR3 is CASSLGGAMDSYNEQFF. CDR3 DNA sequence: TGTGCCAGTAGCTTAGGGGGAGCGATGGACTCCTACAATGAGCAGTTCTTC.

CDR3 bases: TGTGCCAGCAGTGAAGGTGGACAGGGTTTACGCACCTTC. Translating gives CASSEGGQGLRTF. The V and J genes are TRBV6-1 and TRBJ1-2, with 8 bases identical to TRBD1. The V gene's germline CDR1 is MNHNS and CDR2 SASEGT. Trimming removed 1 base from V and 13 bases from J; junction bases left unmatched: 8. The CDR3 extends over 13 amino acids.

The chain recombines TRBV7-2 with TRBJ1-3, with 10 bases aligning to TRBD1. Trimming cost V 5 bases and J 4 bases; bases outside gene matches: 5. Germline V CDR1 and CDR2: SGHTA, FQGNSA. There are 15 residues in the CDR3. The CDR3 coding sequence is TGTGCCAGCAGCCGAGACAGGGGGCAAGGAAACACCATATATTTT. Amino acid sequence: CASSRDRGQGNTIYF.

The rearrangement links TRBV30 to TRBJ1-4; the D gene is possibly TRBD1 (5 bases). Trimming took 5 bases from V and 5 from J, leaving 12 bases between them. The CDR3 spans 13 residues. Germline-derived CDR1 and CDR2 are GTSNPN and SVGIG (reference sequence). The CDR3 here is CAWCPRGNEKLFF. CDR3 nucleotide sequence: TGTGCCTGGTGTCCTCGGGGGAATGAAAAACTGTTTTTT.

The chain couples TRBV7-8 to TRBJ2-2; D perhaps matches TRBD1 (5 bases). V was trimmed by 5 bases and J by 0 bases, leaving 13 bases between them. The CDR3 length is 16 residues. From germline, CDR1 is SGHVS and CDR2 FQNEAQ. The DNA for the CDR3 is TGTGCCAGCAGCCCCCTGGACATTACGAACACCGGGGAGCTGTTTTTT. Translated, it gives CASSPLDITNTGELFF.

The rearrangement links TRBV27 to TRBJ2-7; 8 bases map to TRBD1. Per the germline V gene, CDR1 is MNHEY and CDR2 is SMNVEV (reference sequence). This CDR3 region has 15 residues. V trimming: 6 bases; J trimming: 3 bases; junction bases outside the gene matches: 10. The CDR3 sequence is CASREGTGAFYEQYF. The CDR3 bases are TGTGCCAGCAGGGAGGGGACAGGAGCGTTCTACGAGCAGTACTTC.

This clone was picked up a small number of times. The V and J genes are TRBV28 and TRBJ1-2; 7 nucleotides match TRBD1. Unmatched junction bases numbered 0, after V lost 3 bases and J lost 5 bases. The CDR3 consists of 12 residues. Germline V CDR1 and CDR2: MDHEN, SYDVKM. CDR3 coding DNA: TGTGCCAGCAGTTTGACAGGGTATGGCTACACCTTC. Protein: CASSLTGYGYTF.